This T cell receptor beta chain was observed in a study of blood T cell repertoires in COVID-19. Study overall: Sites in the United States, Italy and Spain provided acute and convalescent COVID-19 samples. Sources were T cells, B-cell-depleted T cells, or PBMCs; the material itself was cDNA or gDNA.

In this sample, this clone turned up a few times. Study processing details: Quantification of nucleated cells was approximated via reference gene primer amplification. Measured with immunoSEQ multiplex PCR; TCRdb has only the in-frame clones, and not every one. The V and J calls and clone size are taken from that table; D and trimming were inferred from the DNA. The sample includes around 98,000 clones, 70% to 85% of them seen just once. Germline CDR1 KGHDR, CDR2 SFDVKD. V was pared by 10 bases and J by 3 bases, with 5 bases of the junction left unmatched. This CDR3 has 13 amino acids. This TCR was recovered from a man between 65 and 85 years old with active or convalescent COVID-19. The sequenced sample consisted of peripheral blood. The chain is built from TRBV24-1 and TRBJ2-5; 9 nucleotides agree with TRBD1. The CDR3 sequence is CATSRTGEETQYF. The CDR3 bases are TGTGCCACTTCAAGGACAGGGGAAGAGACCCAGTACTTC.